This T cell receptor beta chain was sequenced for a study of blood T cell repertoires in COVID-19. Study-level background: Spain, Italy and the United States supplied samples that represented acute and convalescent COVID-19. PBMCs, B-cell-depleted T cells, or T cells were the source of the cDNA or gDNA that made up the material.

Germline trimming cut 10 bases from V and 7 bases from J; bases unmatched to any gene: 18. The length of the CDR3 is 17 residues. Germline values: CDR1 MNHNY, CDR2 SVGAGI (reference sequence). As processed by the authors: It was from reference gene primer amplification that nucleated cell counts were estimated. Method: immunoSEQ multiplex PCR; TCRdb's copy keeps in-frame clones and lacks some. V and J calls and clone size come straight from that table; D and trimming were deduced from the DNA. The sample yields about 97,000 clones, around 87% seen once. The sequence derives from a human donor in a cohort sampled during active COVID-19. Sample: peripheral blood. The gene calls are TRBV6-6 and TRBJ2-1; 11 bases are a match to TRBD2. The CDR3 DNA reads as TGTGCCACCCGTCGGGGTAGCGGGAGGGAGGGGTGGAATGAGCAGTTCTTC. This sequence encodes CATRRGSGREGWNEQFF.